This T cell receptor (beta chain) was identified during a study of cytomegalovirus exposure and HLA in healthy donors. This clone has only one observation. The germline V gene encodes CDR1 SNHLY and CDR2 FYNNEI. The CDR3 spans 14 residues. Trimming shortened V by 2 bases and J by 5 bases, and 12 bases separated the two germline ends. The PCR ran on 60 Vbeta and 13 Jbeta primers. Sequenced by immunoSEQ multiplex PCR; TCRdb stores in-frame clones only, minus some. The repertoire holds 150,000 to 200,000 clones, with about 83% as singletons. The sequence was collected from a girl aged 10 to 17 in good health and CMV-seropositive. The specimen was PBMCs. This chain connects TRBV2 to TRBJ1-1, with D possibly TRBD1 on 6 matching bases. The CDR3 DNA sequence: TGTGCCAGCAGTGAATGGGGGGGCAGGACTGAAGCTTTCTTT. Protein: CASSEWGGRTEAFF. Filled out from reference TRBV2 and TRBJ1-1, the complete variable domain reads EPEVTQTPSHQVTQMGQEVILRCVPISNHLYFYWYRQILGQKVEFLVSFYNNEISEKSEIFDDQFSVERPDGSNFTLKIRSTKLEDSAMYFCASSEWGGRTEAFFGQGTRLTVV.